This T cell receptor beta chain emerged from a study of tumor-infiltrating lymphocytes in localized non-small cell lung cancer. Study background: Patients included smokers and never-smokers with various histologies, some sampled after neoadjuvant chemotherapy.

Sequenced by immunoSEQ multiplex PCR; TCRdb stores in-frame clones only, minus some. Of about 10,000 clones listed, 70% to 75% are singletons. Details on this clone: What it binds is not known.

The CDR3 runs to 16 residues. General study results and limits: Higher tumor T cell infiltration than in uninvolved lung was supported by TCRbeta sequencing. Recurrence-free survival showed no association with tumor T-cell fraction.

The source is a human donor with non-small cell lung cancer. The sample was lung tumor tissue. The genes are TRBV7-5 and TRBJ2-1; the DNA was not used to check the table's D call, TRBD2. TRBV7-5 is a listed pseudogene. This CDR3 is CARDGQWRGAYNEQFF. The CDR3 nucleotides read TGTGCCAGAGATGGACAGTGGCGGGGGGCGTACAATGAGCAGTTCTTC.